The clone carrying this TCR beta chain was counted only a few times. Its antigen is currently unknown. The data were taken from a study of beta chain features in type 1 diabetes. Study-level results: Moderately but significantly shorter TCRB CDR3s were found in Type 1 diabetes patients in all four CD4+ subsets. The study found that naive, central memory and Treg TCRB repertoires appeared more similar in patients than in healthy donors. More deletions and fewer insertions at VDJ junctions were found in patients with type 1 diabetes.

Sorting that relied on CD45RO/CCR7/CD25/CD127/CD95/CD27 yielded CD4+ naive, central memory, regulatory and stem cell-like memory cells. Purity exceeding 95% was reached by all sorted populations. Sequencing targeted expressed TCRB transcripts, as all isolated RNA had been reverse transcribed. Profiled with immunoSEQ multiplex PCR; TCRdb holds only in-frame clones, not every one. The sample lists under 300,000 clones; approximately 16% were seen once. The CDR3 has 15 amino acids. CDR1 is SGHVS and CDR2 is FQNEAQ in the germline V gene. The junction had 5 bases not matched to a gene; V was cut back by 6 bases and J by 4 bases.

This sequence was found in a man aged 25 to 40 with type 1 diabetes. The chain employs TRBV7-8 and TRBJ2-1; TRBD2 matches at 11 bases. Sequenced: naive CD4+ T cells from blood. CDR3: CASRQLAGEYNEQFF. The CDR3 nucleotides read TGTGCCAGCAGGCAACTAGCGGGAGAGTACAATGAGCAGTTCTTC. The complete variable domain, with remaining parts taken from reference TRBV7-8 and TRBJ2-1, reads GAGVSQSPRYKVAKRGQDVALRCDPISGHVSLFWYQQALGQGPEFLTYFQNEAQLDKSGLPSDRFFAERPEGSVSTLKIQRTQQEDSAVYLCASRQLAGEYNEQFFGPGTRLTVL.